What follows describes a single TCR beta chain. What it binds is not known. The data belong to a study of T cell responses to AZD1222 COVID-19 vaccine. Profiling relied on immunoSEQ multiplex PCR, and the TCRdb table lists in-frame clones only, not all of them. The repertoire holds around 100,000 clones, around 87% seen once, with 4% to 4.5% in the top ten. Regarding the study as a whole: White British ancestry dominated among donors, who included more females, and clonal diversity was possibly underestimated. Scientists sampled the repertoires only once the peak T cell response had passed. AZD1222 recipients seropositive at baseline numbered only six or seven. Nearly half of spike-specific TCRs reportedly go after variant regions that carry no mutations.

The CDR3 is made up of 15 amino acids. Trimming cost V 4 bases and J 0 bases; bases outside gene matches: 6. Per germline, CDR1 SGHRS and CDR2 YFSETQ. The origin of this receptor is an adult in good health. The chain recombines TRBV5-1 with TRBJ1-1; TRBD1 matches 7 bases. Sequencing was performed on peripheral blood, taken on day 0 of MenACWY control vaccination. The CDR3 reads CASSEQTGMNTEAFF. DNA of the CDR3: TGCGCCAGCAGCGAGCAGACAGGGATGAACACTGAAGCTTTCTTT.